This TCR beta chain was identified during a study of blood T cell repertoires in COVID-19 (TCRdb year 2020). Looking at the study overall: The collaborator samples originated in the United States, Italy and Spain and spanned the acute and convalescent phases of COVID-19. The dataset comprised deeply sampled blood TCRbeta repertoires from subjects exposed to, actively infected with, or recovered from COVID-19. Where available, HLA class I and class II types were obtained from metadata supplied by the sample provider rather than from assay-based typing. The samples were drawn from two sources: the first 160 participants of the ongoing ImmuneRACE study, and 1,200 or so subjects contributed by 6 global collaborators. The material from the prospective study consisted of cDNA or gDNA derived from T cells, B-cell-depleted T cells, or PBMCs. Nearly every sample came with metadata listing a de-identified subject ID, COVID-19 status, age in years and sex. The repertoires were released in a freely available public database meant as a resource for research on the immune response to SARS-CoV-2.

In regard to this clone: Its antigen remains unidentified. Base qualities are not provided; no much larger clone lies one nucleotide away.

The CDR3, from cysteine to phenylalanine, totals 16 residues. Only CDR3 DNA is held: 48 bases, read in frame from base 1. The germline V gene (reference sequence) yields MNHNY for CDR1 and SVGAGI for CDR2. For this chain, trimming is 2 bases at the V end and 4 bases at the J end, and the number of junction bases without a gene match is 7. Each collaborating institution followed its own protocols to collect whole blood in K2EDTA tubes. For TCRbeta analysis, collaborator samples were shipped as frozen whole blood, as isolated PBMCs, or as DNA extracted from either sample type. Overall study results and their limits: The quantity of clinical and demographic metadata differed by source and by participant and was supplied without curation.

The immunoSEQ Assay, a bias-controlled multiplex PCR, was used to amplify TCRbeta CDR3 regions from genomic DNA. On the study's bioinformatics: Nucleated cell counts per sample were estimated from amplification of reference gene primers within the assay. Sequence reads were collapsed and filtered to measure the absolute abundance of every unique TCRbeta CDR3 rearrangement. For each sample, productive Simpson clonality was calculated as the square root of Simpson's diversity index over productive rearrangements. TCRdb carries this immuneACCESS record with in-frame sequences only. Its versions omit some clonotypes, under half of them owing to an unresolved V gene in the studies checked, with the rest unexplained. V and J calls and clone size are copied from that table; D and trimming were computed from the DNA. The sample contains about 200,000 clones, around 84% of them found a single time. Less than 4.5% of the sample lies in the top ten.

Specimen: peripheral blood. The rearrangement joined TRBV6-6 to TRBJ1-3; TRBD1 agrees with 8 junctional bases. The clonotype originates from a man aged 45-60 years with acute or convalescent COVID-19. The CDR3 protein: CASSYRQGPRGNTIYF. The DNA sequence is as follows: TGTGCCAGCAGTTACCGACAGGGGCCACGGGGAAACACCATATATTTT.